Listed below are T cell receptor beta chains from one sample, sequenced in a study of untreated major depressive disorder. Repertoires were generated with immunoSEQ multiplex PCR, while TCRdb's copy carries only in-frame clones and drops some. The profile covers about 19,000 clones, with 92% appearing a single time and 0.55% to 0.75% taken by the ten largest. The sequencing sample was made of CD4+ T cells from PBMCs. The receptors here all came from a woman aged 40 to 49 with major depressive disorder. The CDR3 runs from the conserved cysteine through the conserved F or W. D genes are given only for firm matches. Clone size is stated in some rows and not others, as once, few, many or a class when expanded.

DNA: TGTGCCTGGAGTGTAGACTCGAATCAGCCCCAGCATTTT
CDR3: CAWSVDSNQPQHF
V: TRBV30
size: once
D: -
J: TRBJ1-5

DNA: TGTGCCAGCTCACCAGGGGGCGGGAACACTGAAGCTTTCTTT
CDR3: CASSPGGGNTEAFF
V: TRBV18
size: once
D: -
J: TRBJ1-1

DNA: TGTGCCAGCAGTGAAACATGGTTTGGGCAGGGTAAGAGTACCGGGGAGCTGTTTTTT
CDR3: CASSETWFGQGKSTGELFF
V: TRBV6-1
size: -
D: -
J: TRBJ2-2

DNA: TGTGCCAGCAGCTTCCTGAAGGCGGACAGGGGTCAGGCAGATACGCAGTATTTT
CDR3: CASSFLKADRGQADTQYF
V: TRBV7-9
size: -
D: TRBD1
J: TRBJ2-3

DNA: TGTGCCAGCTTTAGGGGTGGGACTGAAGCTTTCTTT
CDR3: CASFRGGTEAFF
V: TRBV6-6
size: -
D: -
J: TRBJ1-1

DNA: TGTGCCAGCAGCTTAGAGCCCGGGGCTGGCTACACCTTC
CDR3: CASSLEPGAGYTF
V: TRBV11-2
size: few
D: -
J: TRBJ1-2

DNA: TGTGCCTGGAGCCTACCCCCCGGGACAGGGAGTAGAGGCGATCAGCCCCAGCATTTT
CDR3: CAWSLPPGTGSRGDQPQHF
V: TRBV30
size: -
D: TRBD1
J: TRBJ1-5

DNA: TGTGCCAGCAGAGGGACAGGGGCTAATTCACCCCTCCACTTT
CDR3: CASRGTGANSPLHF
V: TRBV2
size: -
D: TRBD1
J: TRBJ1-6

DNA: TGCGCCAGCACCAGGGAGGGCTCTGGGGCCAACGTCCTGACTTTC
CDR3: CASTREGSGANVLTF
V: TRBV5-1
size: -
D: TRBD2
J: TRBJ2-6

DNA: TGCGCCAGCAGCGCCTCGGGGCCAAACACTGAAGCTTTCTTT
CDR3: CASSASGPNTEAFF
V: TRBV10-2
size: -
D: -
J: TRBJ1-1

DNA: TGTGCCAGCAGCTTAGATCCCCGGGCCGCCGGGGAGCTGTTTTTT
CDR3: CASSLDPRAAGELFF
V: TRBV7-2
size: -
D: -
J: TRBJ2-2

DNA: TGTGCCAGTAACCCCGGACAGGGGGTCCTTAAAAACATTCAGTACTTC
CDR3: CASNPGQGVLKNIQYF
V: TRBV19
size: -
D: TRBD1
J: TRBJ2-4

DNA: TGTGCCAGCAGCTTGACCCGACAGGGGTCCGGGGAGCTGTTTTTT
CDR3: CASSLTRQGSGELFF
V: TRBV5-4
size: -
D: TRBD1
J: TRBJ2-2

DNA: TGCGCCAGCAGCTTGTGGGGTATGAACACTGAAGCTTTCTTT
CDR3: CASSLWGMNTEAFF
V: TRBV5-1
size: once
D: -
J: TRBJ1-1

DNA: TGTGCCAGCAGGGACGACAGGGGGGTATTTGGAAACACCATATATTTT
CDR3: CASRDDRGVFGNTIYF
V: TRBV2
size: -
D: TRBD1
J: TRBJ1-3

DNA: TGCGCCAGCAGTGGGCCCGCGGGGTTATCTAACTATGGCTACACCTTC
CDR3: CASSGPAGLSNYGYTF
V: TRBV10-2
size: once
D: -
J: TRBJ1-2

DNA: TGTGCCAGCAGCTTAGTAGGGACTAGGGGCGCAGATACGCAGTATTTT
CDR3: CASSLVGTRGADTQYF
V: TRBV7-8
size: once
D: TRBD2
J: TRBJ2-3

DNA: TGTGCCAGCAGTTACACCCTGGGCAATGAGCAGTTCTTC
CDR3: CASSYTLGNEQFF
V: TRBV6-6
size: -
D: -
J: TRBJ2-1

DNA: TGTGCCTGGAGTGCTTCAGGGAACACTGAAGCTTTCTTT
CDR3: CAWSASGNTEAFF
V: TRBV30
size: -
D: -
J: TRBJ1-1

DNA: TGTGCCTGGTCGTCCGGAACGCGGTCTAATGAAAAACTGTTTTTT
CDR3: CAWSSGTRSNEKLFF
V: TRBV30
size: -
D: -
J: TRBJ1-4

DNA: TGTGCCAGCAGTTACGTGGCTACGGGGATAGCCAAAAACATTCAGTACTTC
CDR3: CASSYVATGIAKNIQYF
V: TRBV7-2
size: -
D: -
J: TRBJ2-4

DNA: TGCGCCAGCAGCCAAGATGACGGGACAGGGGTTCGGGTGTTTGGCTACACCTTC
CDR3: CASSQDDGTGVRVFGYTF
V: TRBV4-3
size: -
D: TRBD1
J: TRBJ1-2

DNA: TGTGCCTGTCACCCGGGACTAGCGTTCCGGAAGACCCAGTACTTC
CDR3: CACHPGLAFRKTQYF
V: TRBV30
size: -
D: TRBD2
J: TRBJ2-5

DNA: TGTGCCAGCAGCGCCCGAGTGGGAAACACCGGGGAGCTGTTTTTT
CDR3: CASSARVGNTGELFF
V: TRBV11-2
size: -
D: -
J: TRBJ2-2

DNA: TGCGCCAGCAGCGGACAGACGAATCAGCCCCAGCATTTT
CDR3: CASSGQTNQPQHF
V: TRBV4-1
size: -
D: -
J: TRBJ1-5

DNA: TGTGCCAGTAGCCCTAGACAGGGGGCTTCGTGGACTGAAGCTTTCTTT
CDR3: CASSPRQGASWTEAFF
V: TRBV19
size: -
D: TRBD1
J: TRBJ1-1

DNA: TGCAGCGTGGGGGGGGGCAATCAGCCCCAGCATTTT
CDR3: CSVGGGNQPQHF
V: TRBV29-1
size: -
D: -
J: TRBJ1-5

DNA: TGTGCCAGCTCGCCCGGGACAGTTGATAATTCACCCCTCCACTTT
CDR3: CASSPGTVDNSPLHF
V: TRBV18
size: -
D: TRBD1
J: TRBJ1-6

DNA: TGTGCCAGCAGTAGCCTTGCGGCGCTGAGCTCCTACAATGAGCAGTTCTTC
CDR3: CASSSLAALSSYNEQFF
V: TRBV11-1
size: -
D: -
J: TRBJ2-1

DNA: TGTGCCAGCAGCTTGGGTAGCAGCTCTGGAAACACCATATATTTT
CDR3: CASSLGSSSGNTIYF
V: TRBV5-4
size: -
D: -
J: TRBJ1-3

DNA: TGCGCCAGCAGCTTGAGAAACAGCGACACTGAAGCTTTCTTT
CDR3: CASSLRNSDTEAFF
V: TRBV5-1
size: -
D: -
J: TRBJ1-1

DNA: TGCAGCGTTGACGATGGACCCCAAAGCGGGACCCAGTACTTC
CDR3: CSVDDGPQSGTQYF
V: TRBV29-1
size: few
D: -
J: TRBJ2-5

DNA: TGTGCCAGCAGTTCCTGGGGAGGCACTGAAGCTTTCTTT
CDR3: CASSSWGGTEAFF
V: TRBV27
size: once
D: -
J: TRBJ1-1

DNA: TGCAGCGTTGAAGGGGAGGAGCGGAAAAACATTCAGTACTTC
CDR3: CSVEGEERKNIQYF
V: TRBV29-1
size: -
D: -
J: TRBJ2-4

DNA: TGTGCCAGCAGCTTAACGGCAGGGGGCATAACCTACGAGCAGTACTTC
CDR3: CASSLTAGGITYEQYF
V: TRBV7-3
size: -
D: TRBD1
J: TRBJ2-7

DNA: TGTGCCAGCAGCGCCCTGGGAGGAGGGGAGACAGATACGCAGTATTTT
CDR3: CASSALGGGETDTQYF
V: TRBV7-2
size: -
D: -
J: TRBJ2-3

DNA: TGTGCCAGCAGCCAAGTGGGACAGGGAGAGTACAATGAGCAGTTCTTC
CDR3: CASSQVGQGEYNEQFF
V: TRBV4-2
size: -
D: TRBD1
J: TRBJ2-1

DNA: TGTGCCATCAGTCGCCAGGGGAAGGGGAACACCGGGGAGCTGTTTTTT
CDR3: CAISRQGKGNTGELFF
V: TRBV10-3
size: -
D: -
J: TRBJ2-2

DNA: TGTGCCAGCAGCTTGGTACCCGGGACGGGGACTGAAGCTTTCTTT
CDR3: CASSLVPGTGTEAFF
V: TRBV5-6
size: -
D: -
J: TRBJ1-1

DNA: TGTGCCAGCAGCGTAGTAGCGGGAGCTGAGCAGTTCTTC
CDR3: CASSVVAGAEQFF
V: TRBV9
size: -
D: TRBD2
J: TRBJ2-1

DNA: TGTGCTAGTGCCCCAGGGGGGCGGAATCTTGGCTACACCTTC
CDR3: CASAPGGRNLGYTF
V: TRBV12-5
size: -
D: TRBD1
J: TRBJ1-2

DNA: TGTGCCAGCACATTGGGAGAGAACACTGAAGCTTTCTTT
CDR3: CASTLGENTEAFF
V: TRBV2
size: once
D: -
J: TRBJ1-1

DNA: TGTGCCTGGAGTGCGGGGCACCGCGGCACAGATACGCAGTATTTT
CDR3: CAWSAGHRGTDTQYF
V: TRBV30
size: once
D: -
J: TRBJ2-3

DNA: TGTGCCAGCAGCTGGGAGGCTAACTATGGCTACACCTTC
CDR3: CASSWEANYGYTF
V: TRBV6-5
size: -
D: -
J: TRBJ1-2

DNA: TGTGCCAGCAGCGTCAGCGGGAATAACTACAATGAGCAGTTCTTC
CDR3: CASSVSGNNYNEQFF
V: TRBV9
size: -
D: TRBD2
J: TRBJ2-1

DNA: TGTGCCATCAGTGCAGGGACAGGTGGCTACACCTTC
CDR3: CAISAGTGGYTF
V: TRBV10-3
size: -
D: TRBD1
J: TRBJ1-2

DNA: TGTGCCAGCAGCGCTGGACAGGGAAATTCACCCCTCCACTTT
CDR3: CASSAGQGNSPLHF
V: TRBV5-5
size: once
D: TRBD1
J: TRBJ1-6

DNA: TGTGCCAGTAGTAGGCCGGACAGGGGGCGTTGGGGCAATCAGCCCCAGCATTTT
CDR3: CASSRPDRGRWGNQPQHF
V: TRBV19
size: -
D: TRBD1
J: TRBJ1-5

DNA: TGTGCCAGCAGCGCCGCCACAGATACGCAGTATTTT
CDR3: CASSAATDTQYF
V: TRBV9
size: -
D: -
J: TRBJ2-3

DNA: TGCAGCGTCGAACCATCTAATCAACAGGGGGGTGGCTACACCTTC
CDR3: CSVEPSNQQGGGYTF
V: TRBV29-1
size: -
D: TRBD1
J: TRBJ1-2

DNA: TGTGCCAGTCTTTCCCGAAGGACAGGGACCACTGAAGCTTTCTTT
CDR3: CASLSRRTGTTEAFF
V: TRBV19
size: -
D: TRBD1
J: TRBJ1-1

DNA: TGTGCCAGTCAACAGGGGGCTGGGAATCAGCCCCAGCATTTT
CDR3: CASQQGAGNQPQHF
V: TRBV7-9
size: -
D: TRBD1
J: TRBJ1-5

DNA: TGTGCCAGCAGCTTAGAGACAGCCTCAAAAACCGGGGAGCTGTTTTTT
CDR3: CASSLETASKTGELFF
V: TRBV5-4
size: once
D: -
J: TRBJ2-2